This T cell receptor (beta chain) was profiled in a study of blood T cell repertoires in COVID-19. Cohorts were determined from participant-reported clinical history. Per the study methods: For nucleated cells, counts were estimated from reference gene primer amplification. Generated by immunoSEQ multiplex PCR, the TCRdb table keeps only in-frame clones and is missing some. Clonal size and the V and J genes are those of that table, whereas D and trimming came from the DNA. This table holds around 280,000 clones, approximately 90% found once. The CDR3 covers 14 residues. In germline, CDR1 is LNHDA, CDR2 SQIVND (reference sequence). The junction had 5 bases not matched to a gene; V was cut back by 4 bases and J by 3 bases.

The receptor was isolated from a middle-aged woman who had recovered from COVID-19. The material sequenced was PBMCs or T cells enriched from blood (not recorded which). The chain joins TRBV19 to TRBJ2-7; TRBD1 aligns across 8 bases. Here the CDR3 reads CASSTGTGNYEQYF. The CDR3 nucleotides are TGTGCCAGTAGTACCGGGACAGGCAACTACGAGCAGTACTTC.